Below are 3 T cell receptor beta chains sequenced from a single sample in a study of shared clonotypes between healthy human individuals (dated by TCRdb to 2018 to 2020). The library was obtained by the immunoSEQ multiplex PCR assay. Held by TCRdb, this immuneACCESS table contains in-frame sequences only and omits some clones. Under half of the omission traces to an unresolved V gene where checked; the cause of the rest is unknown. Present in this sample are 100,000 or so clones, less than 75% of which were seen just once. Together, the top ten hold more than 20% of the sample. The material sequenced was memory CD8+ T cells sorted from blood. The sample's cell subset or site label, decoded: CD45RO+ cells pooled with CCR7-negative TemRA cells. The receptors were sampled from a woman aged 25 to 39 in good health.

The chain employs TRBV5-1 and TRBJ2-1; D possibly corresponds to TRBD1 (6 bases). Trimming stripped 2 bases from V and 5 bases from J, with 11 bases between. Looked up from germline, CDR1 is SGHRS and CDR2 is YFSETQ. The CDR3 sequence is 14 residues long. The CDR3 DNA reads TGCGCCAGCAGCTTTCCTGACAGGCACAATGAGCAGTTCTTC. It is translated as CASSFPDRHNEQFF.

A few counts support this clone. The chain's CDR3 is CASSLAGTGNSPLHF. Written as DNA, the CDR3 is TGTGCCAGCAGCTTAGCTGGGACAGGGAATTCACCCCTCCACTTT. The gene calls are TRBV11-2 and TRBJ1-6, with TRBD1 matching 9 bases. The V gene end was trimmed by 1 base and the J gene end by 7 bases; junction bases not matched to a gene: 2. Germline V lookup: CDR1 SGHAT, CDR2 FQNNGV. The CDR3 is 15 amino acids.

The chain joins TRBV2 to TRBJ1-3; no clear D. V was clipped by 4 bases and J by 2 bases, with 15 bases between them. The V gene's germline CDR1 is SNHLY and CDR2 FYNNEI. This CDR3 region has 16 residues. CDR3 residues: CASSARGGPPGNTIYF. CDR3 nucleotides: TGTGCCAGCAGTGCCCGAGGTGGGCCCCCTGGAAACACCATATATTTT.